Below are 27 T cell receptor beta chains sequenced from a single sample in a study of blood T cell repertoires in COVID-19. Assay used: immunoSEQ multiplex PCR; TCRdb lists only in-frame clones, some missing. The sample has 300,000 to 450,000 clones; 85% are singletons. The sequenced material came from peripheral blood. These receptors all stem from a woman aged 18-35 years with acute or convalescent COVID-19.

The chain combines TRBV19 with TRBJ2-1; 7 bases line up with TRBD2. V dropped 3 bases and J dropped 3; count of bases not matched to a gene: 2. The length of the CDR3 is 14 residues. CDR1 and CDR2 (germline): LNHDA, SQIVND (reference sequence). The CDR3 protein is CASSIGTNYNEQFF. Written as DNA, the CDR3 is TGTGCCAGTAGTATCGGGACTAACTACAATGAGCAGTTCTTC.

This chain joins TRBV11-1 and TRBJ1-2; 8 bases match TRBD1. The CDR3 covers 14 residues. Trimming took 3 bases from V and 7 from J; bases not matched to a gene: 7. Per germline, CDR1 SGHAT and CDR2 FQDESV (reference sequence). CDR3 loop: CASSFTGQGRGYTF. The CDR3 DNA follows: TGTGCCAGCAGCTTTACCGGACAGGGCCGTGGCTACACCTTC.

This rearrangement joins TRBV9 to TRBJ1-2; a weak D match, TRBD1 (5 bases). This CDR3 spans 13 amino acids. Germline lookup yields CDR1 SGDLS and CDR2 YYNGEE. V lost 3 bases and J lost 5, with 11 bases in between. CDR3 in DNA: TGTGCCAGCAGCGCCAGGGTTGGGTATGGCTACACCTTC. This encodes CASSARVGYGYTF. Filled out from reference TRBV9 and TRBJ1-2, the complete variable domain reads DSGVTQTPKHLITATGQRVTLRCSPRSGDLSVYWYQQSLDQGLQFLIQYYNGEERAKGNILERFSAQQFPDLHSELNLSSLELGDSALYFCASSARVGYGYTFGSGTRLTVV.

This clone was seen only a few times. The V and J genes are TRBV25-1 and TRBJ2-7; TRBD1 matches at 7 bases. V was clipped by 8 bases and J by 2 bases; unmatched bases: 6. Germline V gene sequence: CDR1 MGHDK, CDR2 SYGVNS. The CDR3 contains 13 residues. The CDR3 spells CASRRDSTYEQYF. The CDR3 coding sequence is TGTGCCAGCCGCCGGGACAGCACCTACGAGCAGTACTTC.

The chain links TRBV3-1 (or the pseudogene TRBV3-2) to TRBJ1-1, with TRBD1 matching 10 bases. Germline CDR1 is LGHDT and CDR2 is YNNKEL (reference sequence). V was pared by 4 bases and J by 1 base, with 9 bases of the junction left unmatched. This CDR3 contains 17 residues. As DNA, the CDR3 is TGTGCCAGCAGCCGGACAGGGGGAACATGGCGGAACACTGAAGCTTTCTTT. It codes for CASSRTGGTWRNTEAFF.

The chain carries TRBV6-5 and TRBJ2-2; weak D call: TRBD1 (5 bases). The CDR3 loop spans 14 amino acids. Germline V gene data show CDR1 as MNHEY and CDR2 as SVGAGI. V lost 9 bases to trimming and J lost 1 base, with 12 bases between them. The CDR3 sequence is CASRTRVNTGELFF. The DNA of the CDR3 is TGTGCCAGTAGGACAAGGGTGAACACCGGGGAGCTGTTTTTT.

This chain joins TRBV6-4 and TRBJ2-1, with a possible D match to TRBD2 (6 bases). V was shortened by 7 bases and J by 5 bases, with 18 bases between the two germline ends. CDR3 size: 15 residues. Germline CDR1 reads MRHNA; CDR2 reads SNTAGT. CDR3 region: CASKKAGTANNEQFF. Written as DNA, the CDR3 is TGTGCCAGCAAGAAGGCCGGGACTGCTAACAATGAGCAGTTCTTC.

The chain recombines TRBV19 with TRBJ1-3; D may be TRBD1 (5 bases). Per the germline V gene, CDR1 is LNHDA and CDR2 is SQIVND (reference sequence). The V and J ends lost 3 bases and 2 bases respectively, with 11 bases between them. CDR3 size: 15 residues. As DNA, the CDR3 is TGTGCCAGTAGTATTCGACAGACACCTGGAAACACCATATATTTT. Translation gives CASSIRQTPGNTIYF.

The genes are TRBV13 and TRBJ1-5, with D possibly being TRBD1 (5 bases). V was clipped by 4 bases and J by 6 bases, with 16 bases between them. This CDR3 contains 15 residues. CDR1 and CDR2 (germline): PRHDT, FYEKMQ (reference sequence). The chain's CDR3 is CASSSRQNLGQPQHF. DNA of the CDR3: TGTGCCAGCAGCTCGAGACAGAATTTGGGTCAGCCCCAGCATTTT.

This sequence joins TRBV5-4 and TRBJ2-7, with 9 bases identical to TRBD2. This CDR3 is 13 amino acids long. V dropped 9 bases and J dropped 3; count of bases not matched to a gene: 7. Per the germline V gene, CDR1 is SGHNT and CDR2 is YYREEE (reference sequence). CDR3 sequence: CATGGRGNYEQYF. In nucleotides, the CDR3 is TGTGCCACCGGCGGGAGGGGTAACTACGAGCAGTACTTC.

The CDR3 DNA reads as TGTGCCAGTAGGGCCAGTTTTTCCTATGGCTACACCTTC. This sequence encodes CASRASFSYGYTF. The chain links TRBV19 to TRBJ1-2; D not resolved. The CDR3 loop spans 13 amino acids. Per the germline V gene, CDR1 is LNHDA and CDR2 is SQIVND (reference sequence). V lost 6 bases and J lost 4, with 12 bases in between.

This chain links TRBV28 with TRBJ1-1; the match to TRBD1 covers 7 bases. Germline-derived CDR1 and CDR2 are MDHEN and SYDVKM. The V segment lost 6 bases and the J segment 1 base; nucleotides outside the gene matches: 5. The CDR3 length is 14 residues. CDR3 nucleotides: TGTGCCAGCAGGGCCGGGACAGCGAACACTGAAGCTTTCTTT. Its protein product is CASRAGTANTEAFF.

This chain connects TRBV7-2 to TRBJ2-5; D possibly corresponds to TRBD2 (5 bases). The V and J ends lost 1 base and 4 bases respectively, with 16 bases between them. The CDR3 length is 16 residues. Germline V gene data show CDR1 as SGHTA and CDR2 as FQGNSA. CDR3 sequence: CASSLVDAGGSETQYF. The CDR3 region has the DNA TGTGCCAGCAGCTTAGTAGATGCCGGAGGTTCAGAGACCCAGTACTTC.

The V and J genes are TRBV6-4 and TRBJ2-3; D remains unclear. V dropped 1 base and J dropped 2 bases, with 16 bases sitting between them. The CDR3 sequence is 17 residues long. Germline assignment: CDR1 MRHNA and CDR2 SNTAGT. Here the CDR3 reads CASSDFAGYIFTDTQYF. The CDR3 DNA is TGTGCCAGCAGTGACTTCGCAGGCTATATTTTCACAGATACGCAGTATTTT.

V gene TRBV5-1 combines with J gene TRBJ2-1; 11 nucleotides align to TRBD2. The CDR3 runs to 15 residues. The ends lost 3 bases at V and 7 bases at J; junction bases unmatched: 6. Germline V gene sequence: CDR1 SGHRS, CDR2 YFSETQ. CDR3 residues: CASSSGLAEGNEQFF. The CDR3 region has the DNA TGCGCCAGCAGCTCGGGACTAGCGGAGGGGAATGAGCAGTTCTTC.

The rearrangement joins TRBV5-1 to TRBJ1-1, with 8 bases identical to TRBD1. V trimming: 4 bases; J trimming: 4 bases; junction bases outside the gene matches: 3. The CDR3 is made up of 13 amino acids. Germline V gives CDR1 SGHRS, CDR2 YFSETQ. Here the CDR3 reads CASSRGQVTEAFF. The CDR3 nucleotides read TGCGCCAGCAGCCGGGGACAGGTCACTGAAGCTTTCTTT.

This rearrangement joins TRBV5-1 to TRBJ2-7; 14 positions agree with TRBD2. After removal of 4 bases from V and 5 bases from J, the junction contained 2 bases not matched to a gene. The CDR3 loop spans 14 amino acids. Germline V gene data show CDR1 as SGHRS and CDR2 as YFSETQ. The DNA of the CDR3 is TGCGCCAGCAGCGGGACTAGCGGGAGACACGAGCAGTACTTC. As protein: CASSGTSGRHEQYF.

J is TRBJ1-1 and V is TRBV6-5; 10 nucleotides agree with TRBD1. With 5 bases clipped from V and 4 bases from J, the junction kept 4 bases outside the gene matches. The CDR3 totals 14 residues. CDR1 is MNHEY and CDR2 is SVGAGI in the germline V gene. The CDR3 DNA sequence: TGTGCCAGCAGTCCGGGACAGGGGAGCACTGAAGCTTTCTTT. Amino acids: CASSPGQGSTEAFF.

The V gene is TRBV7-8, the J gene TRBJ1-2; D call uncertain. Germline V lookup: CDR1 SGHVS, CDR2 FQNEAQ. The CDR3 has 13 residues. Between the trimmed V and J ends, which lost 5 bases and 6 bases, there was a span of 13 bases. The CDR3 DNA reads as TGTGCCAGCAGCCTCGCCAACGGGGATGGCTACACCTTC. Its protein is CASSLANGDGYTF.

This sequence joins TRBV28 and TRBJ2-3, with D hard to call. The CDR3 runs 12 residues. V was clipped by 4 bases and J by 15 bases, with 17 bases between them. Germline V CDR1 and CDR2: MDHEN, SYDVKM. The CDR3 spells CASSSGQPQEYF. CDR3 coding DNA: TGTGCCAGCAGTTCAGGTCAGCCCCAAGAATATTTT.

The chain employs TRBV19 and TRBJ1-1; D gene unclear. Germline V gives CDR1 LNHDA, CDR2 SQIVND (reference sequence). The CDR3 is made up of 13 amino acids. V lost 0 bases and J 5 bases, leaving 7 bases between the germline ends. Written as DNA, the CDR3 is TGTGCCAGTAGTATAGATATCAGGACTGAAGCTTTCTTT. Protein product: CASSIDIRTEAFF.

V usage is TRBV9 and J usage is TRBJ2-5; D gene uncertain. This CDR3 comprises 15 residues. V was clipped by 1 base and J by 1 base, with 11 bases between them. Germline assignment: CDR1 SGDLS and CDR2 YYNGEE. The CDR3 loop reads CASSVSALPQETQYF. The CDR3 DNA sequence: TGTGCCAGCAGCGTAAGCGCACTTCCCCAAGAGACCCAGTACTTC.

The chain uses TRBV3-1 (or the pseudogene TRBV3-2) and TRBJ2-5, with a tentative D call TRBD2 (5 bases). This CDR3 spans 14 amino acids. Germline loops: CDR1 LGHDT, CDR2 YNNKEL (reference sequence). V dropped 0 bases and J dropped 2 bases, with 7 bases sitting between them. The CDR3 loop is CASSQDRGQETQYF. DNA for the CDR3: TGTGCCAGCAGCCAAGATCGGGGACAAGAGACCCAGTACTTC.

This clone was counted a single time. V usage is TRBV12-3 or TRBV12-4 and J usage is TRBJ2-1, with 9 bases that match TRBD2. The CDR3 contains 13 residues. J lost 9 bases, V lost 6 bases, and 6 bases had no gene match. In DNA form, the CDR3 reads TGTGCCAGCAGGCCCGGGACTAGCATTGAGCAGTTCTTC. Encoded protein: CASRPGTSIEQFF.

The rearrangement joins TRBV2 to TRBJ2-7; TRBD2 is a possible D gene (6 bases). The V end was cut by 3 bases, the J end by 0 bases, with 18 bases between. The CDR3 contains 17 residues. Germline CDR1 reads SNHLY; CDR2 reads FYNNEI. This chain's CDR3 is CASSDWGDLPSSYEQYF. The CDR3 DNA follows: TGTGCCAGCAGTGACTGGGGGGACTTACCAAGCTCCTACGAGCAGTACTTC.

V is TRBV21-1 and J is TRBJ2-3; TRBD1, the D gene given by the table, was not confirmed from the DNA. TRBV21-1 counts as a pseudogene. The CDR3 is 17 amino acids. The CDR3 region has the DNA TGTGCCAGCAGCAAAGGCCAGGGGGAATCTCGCACAGATACGCAGTATTTT. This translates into CASSKGQGESRTDTQYF.

CDR3 sequence reads: CASSSDRPPNEKLFF. The CDR3 nucleotides are TGCGCCAGCAGCTCCGACAGGCCCCCTAATGAAAAACTGTTTTTT. The rearrangement links TRBV5-1 to TRBJ1-4; a possible D gene is TRBD1 (6 bases). Trimming cost V 3 bases and J 3 bases, with 12 bases left between them. This CDR3 region has 15 residues. Germline assignment: CDR1 SGHRS and CDR2 YFSETQ.